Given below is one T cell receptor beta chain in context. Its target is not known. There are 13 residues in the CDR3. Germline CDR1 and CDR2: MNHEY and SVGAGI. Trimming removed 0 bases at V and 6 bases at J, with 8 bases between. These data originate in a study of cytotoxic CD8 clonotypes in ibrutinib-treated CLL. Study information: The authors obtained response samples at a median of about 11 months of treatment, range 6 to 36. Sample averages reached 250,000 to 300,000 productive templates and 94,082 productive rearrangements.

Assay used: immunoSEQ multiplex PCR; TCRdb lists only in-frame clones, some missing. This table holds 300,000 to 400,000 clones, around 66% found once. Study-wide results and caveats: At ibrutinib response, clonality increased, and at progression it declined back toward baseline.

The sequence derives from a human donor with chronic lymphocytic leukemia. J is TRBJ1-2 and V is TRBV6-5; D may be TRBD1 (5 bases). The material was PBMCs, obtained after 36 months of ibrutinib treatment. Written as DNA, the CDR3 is TGTGCCAGCAGTTACTCGGGGGTACATGGCTACACCTTC. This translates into CASSYSGVHGYTF.